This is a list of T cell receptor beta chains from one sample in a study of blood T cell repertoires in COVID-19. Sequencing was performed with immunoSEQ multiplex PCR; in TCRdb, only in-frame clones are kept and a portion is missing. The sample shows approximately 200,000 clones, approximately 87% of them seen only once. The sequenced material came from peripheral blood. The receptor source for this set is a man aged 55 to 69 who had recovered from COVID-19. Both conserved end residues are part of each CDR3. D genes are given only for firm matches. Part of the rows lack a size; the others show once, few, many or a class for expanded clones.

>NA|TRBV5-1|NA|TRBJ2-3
CASQESDTQYF
TGCGCCAGTCAGGAATCAGATACGCAGTATTTT
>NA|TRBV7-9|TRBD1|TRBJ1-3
CASSLEGQLHSGNTIYF
TGTGCCAGCAGCTTAGAGGGACAGTTACACTCTGGAAACACCATATATTTT
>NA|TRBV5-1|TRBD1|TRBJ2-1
CASSLGQGKTNEQFF
TGCGCCAGCAGCTTAGGACAGGGTAAAACAAATGAGCAGTTCTTC
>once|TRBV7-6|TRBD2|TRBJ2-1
CASSHRRAGGNEQFF
TGTGCCAGCAGTCACCGGCGGGCGGGGGGAAATGAGCAGTTCTTC
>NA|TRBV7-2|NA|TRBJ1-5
CASSRGGTQPQHF
TGTGCCAGCAGCCGGGGGGGTACTCAGCCCCAGCATTTT
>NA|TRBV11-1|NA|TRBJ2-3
CASSSNTDTQYF
TGTGCCAGCAGCTCAAACACAGATACGCAGTATTTT
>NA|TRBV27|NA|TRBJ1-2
CASSPTVEVNYGYTF
TGTGCCAGCAGTCCGACAGTTGAGGTCAACTATGGCTACACCTTC
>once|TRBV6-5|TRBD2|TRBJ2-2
CASSYTAGVGTGELFF
TGTGCCAGCAGTTACACAGCGGGAGTGGGAACCGGGGAGCTGTTTTTT
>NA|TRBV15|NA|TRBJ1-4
CATSGGGQGPTNEKLFF
TGTGCCACCAGCGGCGGGGGGCAGGGACCAACTAATGAAAAACTGTTTTTT
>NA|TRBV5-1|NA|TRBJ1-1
CASSFSVAEAFF
TGCGCCAGCAGCTTCTCTGTCGCTGAAGCTTTCTTT
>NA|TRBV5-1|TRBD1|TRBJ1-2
CASSSDRGQASGYTF
TGCGCCAGCAGCTCGGACAGGGGCCAGGCTAGCGGCTACACCTTC
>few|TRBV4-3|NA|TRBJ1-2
CASSQAAGYTF
TGCGCCAGCAGCCAAGCCGCAGGGTACACCTTC
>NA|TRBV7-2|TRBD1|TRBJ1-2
CASSPGGAGRGYTF
TGTGCCAGCAGCCCAGGGGGCGCTGGGAGAGGCTACACCTTC
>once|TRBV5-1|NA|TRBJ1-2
CASSLEWAGELYGYTF
TGCGCCAGCAGCTTGGAATGGGCAGGGGAACTCTATGGCTACACCTTC
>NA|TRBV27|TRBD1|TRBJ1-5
CASSFTGDQPQHF
TGTGCCAGCAGTTTTACAGGGGATCAGCCCCAGCATTTT
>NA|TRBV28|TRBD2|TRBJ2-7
CASITGGTSGYEQYF
TGTGCCAGCATCACCGGGGGGACTAGCGGTTACGAGCAGTACTTC
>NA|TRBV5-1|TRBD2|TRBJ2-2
CASSSSGGITGELFF
TGCGCCAGCAGCTCTAGCGGGGGGATCACCGGGGAGCTGTTTTTT
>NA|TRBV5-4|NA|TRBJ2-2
CASSRPGGGARGGELFF
TGTGCCAGCAGCCGCCCGGGTGGGGGGGCCCGGGGCGGGGAGCTGTTTTTT
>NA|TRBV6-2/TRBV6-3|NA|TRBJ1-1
CASSHPPTGMSTEAFF
TGTGCCAGCAGTCACCCCCCAACAGGGATGAGCACTGAAGCTTTCTTT
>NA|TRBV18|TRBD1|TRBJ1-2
CASSPPGQGYHGYTF
TGTGCCAGCTCACCACCCGGACAGGGGTATCATGGCTACACCTTC
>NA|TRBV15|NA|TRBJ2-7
CATSSLPRGGSHEQYF
TGTGCCACCAGCTCACTTCCCCGCGGGGGCTCCCACGAGCAGTACTTC
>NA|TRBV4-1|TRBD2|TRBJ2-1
CASSPGDSGRAREQFF
TGCGCCAGCAGCCCGGGGGATAGCGGGAGGGCGAGAGAGCAGTTCTTC
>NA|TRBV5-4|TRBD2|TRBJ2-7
CASSLGGSGTSGSYEQYF
TGTGCCAGCAGCTTGGGGGGTTCTGGGACTAGCGGGAGTTACGAGCAGTACTTC
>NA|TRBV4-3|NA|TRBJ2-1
CASSQEGGTSYNEQFF
TGCGCCAGCAGCCAAGAGGGCGGGACTTCCTACAATGAGCAGTTCTTC
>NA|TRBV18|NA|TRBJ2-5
CASSPRRVEGETQYF
TGTGCCAGCTCACCAAGACGGGTTGAGGGAGAGACCCAGTACTTC
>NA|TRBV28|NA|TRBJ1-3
CASSLKIAVSGNTIYF
TGTGCCAGCAGTTTAAAGATAGCAGTCTCTGGAAACACCATATATTTT
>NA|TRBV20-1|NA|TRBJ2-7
CSAGAPGEQYF
TGCAGTGCGGGGGCGCCAGGCGAGCAGTACTTC
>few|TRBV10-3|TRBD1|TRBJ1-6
CAISETTGISPLHF
TGTGCCATCAGTGAGACGACAGGGATTTCACCCCTCCACTTT
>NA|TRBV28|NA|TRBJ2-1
CASSFIRGSYNEQFF
TGTGCCAGCAGCTTCATCCGGGGCTCCTACAATGAGCAGTTCTTC
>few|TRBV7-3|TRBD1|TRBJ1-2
CASSLDRESGYTF
TGTGCCAGCAGCTTAGACAGGGAAAGTGGCTACACCTTC
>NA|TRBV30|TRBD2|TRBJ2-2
CAWSVTSAGELFF
TGTGCCTGGAGTGTAACTAGCGCCGGGGAGCTGTTTTTT
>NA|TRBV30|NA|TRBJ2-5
CAWSVGGDLETQYF
TGTGCCTGGAGTGTAGGAGGAGATTTAGAGACCCAGTACTTC
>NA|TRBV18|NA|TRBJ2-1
CATRQSSSYNEQFF
TGTGCCACCCGACAGTCGAGCTCCTACAATGAGCAGTTCTTC
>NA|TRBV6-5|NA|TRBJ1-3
CASSFSRGNTIYF
TGTGCCAGCAGTTTTAGCAGAGGAAACACCATATATTTT